This T cell receptor beta chain derives from a study of T cells in pancreatic ductal adenocarcinoma. Here immunoSEQ multiplex PCR was the method, and the copy in TCRdb shows in-frame clones only, minus some. The sample lists around 15,000 clones, around 90% seen once, with 15% to 20% in the top ten. Points on this clone: No antigen is known for it.

Selected pancreatic ductal adenocarcinoma patients had undergone surgery without neoadjuvant therapy. General study points: No significant tumor-blood clonality difference; means were about 0.1 and 0.07. Tumors hold more CD45RO+ effector T cells, which may bias toward lower diversity. Results skew toward the minority of patients with early-stage disease. Compared with tumor, blood showed more total productive templates and 7 to 9.5-fold more clonotypes.

Germline-derived CDR1 and CDR2 are SGDLS and YYNGEE. V shed 5 bases, J shed 4 bases, and the junction held 14 bases outside the gene matches. CDR3 length: 19 residues. What was sequenced was PBMCs. The chain recombines TRBV9 with TRBJ2-3; TRBD2 aligns across 15 bases. This TCR came from a human donor with pancreatic ductal adenocarcinoma. CDR3 in amino acids: CASSPLGLAGGPGADTQYF. CDR3 coding DNA: TGTGCCAGCAGTCCCCTCGGACTAGCGGGAGGGCCTGGGGCAGATACGCAGTATTTT.